This T cell receptor (beta chain) appears in the sequencing data of a study of blood T cell repertoires in COVID-19. On the study more broadly: Sites across the United States, Italy and Spain contributed samples from acute and convalescent COVID-19. T cells, B-cell-depleted T cells, or PBMCs supplied cDNA or gDNA.

This CDR3 is 14 amino acids long. V was trimmed by 6 bases and J by 3 bases, leaving 15 bases between them. Germline values: CDR1 MNHEY, CDR2 SVGAGI. As originally analysed: Researchers report that nucleated cell counts were estimated from reference gene primer amplification. TCRdb keeps only in-frame clones here, not all; method: immunoSEQ multiplex PCR. V, J and clone size were drawn from that table, and D and trimming were deduced from the DNA. The sample carries approximately 170,000 clones, 90% recorded once. The receptor was derived from a man in his 60s with active or convalescent COVID-19. The specimen was peripheral blood. The gene calls are TRBV6-5 and TRBJ2-7, with a tentative D call TRBD2 (6 bases). The CDR3 loop reads CASRLGEDDYEQYF. The CDR3 bases are TGTGCCAGCAGGTTAGGGGAGGATGACTACGAGCAGTACTTC.